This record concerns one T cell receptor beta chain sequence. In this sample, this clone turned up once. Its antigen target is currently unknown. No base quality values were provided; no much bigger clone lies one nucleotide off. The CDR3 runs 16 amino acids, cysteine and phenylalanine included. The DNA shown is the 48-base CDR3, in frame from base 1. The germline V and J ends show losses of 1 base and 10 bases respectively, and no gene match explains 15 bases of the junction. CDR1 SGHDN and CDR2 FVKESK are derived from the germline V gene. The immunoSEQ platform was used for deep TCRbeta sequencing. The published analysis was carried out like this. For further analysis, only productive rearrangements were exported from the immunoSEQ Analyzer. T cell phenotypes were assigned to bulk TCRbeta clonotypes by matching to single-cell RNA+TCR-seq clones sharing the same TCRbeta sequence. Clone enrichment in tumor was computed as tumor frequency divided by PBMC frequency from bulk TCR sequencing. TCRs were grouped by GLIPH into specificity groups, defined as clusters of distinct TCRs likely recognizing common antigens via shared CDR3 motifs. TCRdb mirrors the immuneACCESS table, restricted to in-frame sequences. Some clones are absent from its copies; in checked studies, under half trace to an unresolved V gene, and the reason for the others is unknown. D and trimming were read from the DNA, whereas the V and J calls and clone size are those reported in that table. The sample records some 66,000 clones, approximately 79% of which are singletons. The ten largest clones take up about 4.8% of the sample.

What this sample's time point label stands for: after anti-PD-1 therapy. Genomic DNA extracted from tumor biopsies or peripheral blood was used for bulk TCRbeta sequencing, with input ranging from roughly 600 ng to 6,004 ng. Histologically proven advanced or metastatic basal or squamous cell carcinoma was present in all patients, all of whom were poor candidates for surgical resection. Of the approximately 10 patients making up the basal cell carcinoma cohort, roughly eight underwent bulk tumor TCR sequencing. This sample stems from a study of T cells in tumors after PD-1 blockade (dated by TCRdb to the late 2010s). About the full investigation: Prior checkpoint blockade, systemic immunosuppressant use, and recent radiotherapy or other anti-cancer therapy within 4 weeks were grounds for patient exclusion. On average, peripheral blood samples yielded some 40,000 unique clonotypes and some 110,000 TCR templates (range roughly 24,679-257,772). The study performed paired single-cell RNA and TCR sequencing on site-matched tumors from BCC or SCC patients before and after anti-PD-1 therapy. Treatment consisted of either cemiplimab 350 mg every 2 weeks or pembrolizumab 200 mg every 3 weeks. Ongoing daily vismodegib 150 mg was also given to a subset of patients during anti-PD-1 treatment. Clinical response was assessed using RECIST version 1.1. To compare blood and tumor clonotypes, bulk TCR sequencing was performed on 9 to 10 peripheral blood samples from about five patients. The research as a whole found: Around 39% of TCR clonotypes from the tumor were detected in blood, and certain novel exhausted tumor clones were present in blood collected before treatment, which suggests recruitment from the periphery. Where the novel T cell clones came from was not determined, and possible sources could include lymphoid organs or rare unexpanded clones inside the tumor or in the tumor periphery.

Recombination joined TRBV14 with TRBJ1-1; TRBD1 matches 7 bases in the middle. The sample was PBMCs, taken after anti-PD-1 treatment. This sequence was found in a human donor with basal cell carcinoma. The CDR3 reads CASSQVRLEGALGAFF. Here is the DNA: TGTGCCAGCAGCCAAGTTAGGTTGGAGGGGGCCTTGGGAGCTTTCTTT.